In this sample, the clone carrying this TCR beta chain turned up a few times. Generated by immunoSEQ multiplex PCR, the TCRdb table keeps only in-frame clones and is missing some. The sample carries roughly 2.6 million clones, more than 90% recorded once. This sample was taken from a study of shared clonotypes between healthy human individuals. V was pared by 1 base and J by 7 bases, with 11 bases between. Germline values: CDR1 LNHNV, CDR2 YYDKDF (reference sequence). This CDR3 contains 14 residues. The receptor was isolated from a man between 18 and 35 years old in good health. V is TRBV15 and J is TRBJ1-5; D is possibly TRBD1 (5 bases). The sequencing sample was made of naive CD4+ T cells sorted from blood. The subset here: CD45RA+ positively selected. The CDR3: CATSRVGVRQPQHF. DNA for the CDR3: TGTGCCACCAGCAGAGTGGGGGTACGGCAGCCCCAGCATTTT.